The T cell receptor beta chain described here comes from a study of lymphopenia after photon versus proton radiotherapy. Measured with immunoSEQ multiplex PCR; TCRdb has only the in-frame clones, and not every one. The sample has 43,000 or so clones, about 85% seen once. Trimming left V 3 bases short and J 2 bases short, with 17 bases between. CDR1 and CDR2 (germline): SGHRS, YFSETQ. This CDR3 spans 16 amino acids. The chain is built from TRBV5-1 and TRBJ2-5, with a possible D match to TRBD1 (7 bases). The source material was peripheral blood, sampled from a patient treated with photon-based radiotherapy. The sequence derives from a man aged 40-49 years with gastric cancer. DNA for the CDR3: TGCGCCAGCAGCTACAGACAGGGAGGAGCACAAGAGACCCAGTACTTC. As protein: CASSYRQGGAQETQYF.